A single TCR beta chain is shown here with its context. The PCR employed 60 Vbeta primers together with 13 Jbeta primers. TCRdb's copy holds only in-frame clones and misses some; the assay was immunoSEQ multiplex PCR. The repertoire has about 130,000 clones, 8.5% to 10% of them found once; the top ten carry under 2%. With 1 base clipped from V and 4 bases from J, the junction kept 5 bases outside the gene matches. This CDR3 has 15 residues. CDR1 and CDR2 from the germline V gene are SGHTS and YDEGEE. This sample is part of a study of cytomegalovirus exposure and HLA in healthy donors. Source material: PBMCs. V usage is TRBV5-8 and J usage is TRBJ2-7; 10 bases line up with TRBD2. This clonotype was obtained from a man aged 50-59 years in good health and CMV-seronegative. DNA of the CDR3: TGTGCCAGCAGCTTGAAACTAGCGGGAAAGTACGAGCAGTACTTC. Protein: CASSLKLAGKYEQYF.